This entry lists 5 T cell receptor beta chains sequenced from one sample in a study of response to subunit inactivated influenza vaccine. TCRdb processed the RT-PCR reads anew with MiXCR; each CDR3 protein has one entry. The sample has approximately 530,000 distinct CDR3 sequences; less than 10% are singletons. The material sequenced was PBMCs from blood, taken 23 months after vaccination. The origin of the receptors is a man between 45 and 75 years old who received an inactivated influenza vaccine.

This clonotype has only one observation. The chain links TRBV5-1 to TRBJ2-1; D could derive from TRBD1 or TRBD2 (6 bases each). Germline V CDR1 and CDR2: SGHRS, YFSETQ. The CDR3 is made up of 12 amino acids. The germline V and J ends were trimmed by 3 bases and 7 bases, with 8 bases remaining between them. The CDR3: CASSWRGNEQFF. CDR3 in DNA: TGCGCCAGCAGCTGGAGGGGGAATGAGCAGTTCTTC.

A few counts support this clonotype. The genes are TRBV20-1 and TRBJ2-7; D is possibly TRBD1 (6 bases). Germline CDR1 reads DFQATT; CDR2 reads SNEGSKA (reference sequence). The V and J ends lost 5 bases and 2 bases respectively, with 16 bases between them. The CDR3 length is 14 residues. CDR3 protein: CSASGQTSPYEQYF. The CDR3 region has the DNA TGCAGTGCTTCCGGACAGACCAGCCCCTACGAGCAGTACTTC.

The J gene is TRBJ2-7, the V gene TRBV11-2, with D hard to call. The CDR3 spans 16 residues. V was pared by 4 bases and J by 0 bases, with 16 bases between. Germline CDR1 SGHAT, CDR2 FQNNGV. The CDR3: CASSSSGQSRSYEQYF. The CDR3 DNA reads as TGTGCCAGCAGCTCCTCCGGGCAGAGTCGCTCCTACGAGCAGTACTTC.

The rearrangement links TRBV30 to TRBJ2-7, with D possibly being TRBD1 or TRBD2 (6 bases each). Germline V gene data show CDR1 as GTSNPN and CDR2 as SVGIG (reference sequence). The CDR3 loop spans 14 amino acids. V lost 3 bases, J lost 3 bases, and 15 bases lay in between. The CDR3 protein is CAWSGQQGGYEQYF. The CDR3 region has the DNA TGTGCCTGGAGCGGACAACAGGGAGGCTACGAGCAGTACTTC. The complete variable domain, with remaining parts taken from reference TRBV30 and TRBJ2-7, reads SQTIHQWPATLVQPVGSPLSLECTVEGTSNPNLYWYRQAAGRGLQLLFYSVGIGQISSEVPQNLSASRPQDRQFILSSKKLLLSDSGFYLCAWSGQQGGYEQYFGPGTRLTVT.

DNA for the CDR3: TGTGCCAGCAGTGTTAGTGGGGGACGTGGCTACACCTTC. Its protein is CASSVSGGRGYTF. The chain is built from TRBV6-1 and TRBJ1-2; possible D gene TRBD1, 5 bases. The V and J ends lost 4 bases and 7 bases respectively, with 13 bases between them. Germline loops: CDR1 MNHNS, CDR2 SASEGT. There are 13 residues in the CDR3.